This T cell receptor beta chain was recovered during a study of blood T cell repertoires in COVID-19. Recovery meant two consecutive negative NP/OP PCR tests, professional clearance, or resolved symptoms. TCRdb's copy holds only in-frame clones and misses some; the assay was immunoSEQ multiplex PCR. The sample lists 200,000 to 250,000 clones; about 89% were seen once. Trimming left V 1 base short and J 4 bases short, with 13 bases between. Germline CDR1 SGDLS, CDR2 YYNGEE. The CDR3 contains 15 residues. This chain connects TRBV9 to TRBJ2-3; possible D gene TRBD2, 6 bases. The origin of this receptor is a woman aged 25 to 39 who had recovered from COVID-19. The sequenced material came from PBMCs or T cells enriched from blood (not recorded which). The CDR3: CASSVWTGEADTQYF. CDR3 in DNA: TGTGCCAGCAGCGTATGGACGGGAGAGGCAGATACGCAGTATTTT.